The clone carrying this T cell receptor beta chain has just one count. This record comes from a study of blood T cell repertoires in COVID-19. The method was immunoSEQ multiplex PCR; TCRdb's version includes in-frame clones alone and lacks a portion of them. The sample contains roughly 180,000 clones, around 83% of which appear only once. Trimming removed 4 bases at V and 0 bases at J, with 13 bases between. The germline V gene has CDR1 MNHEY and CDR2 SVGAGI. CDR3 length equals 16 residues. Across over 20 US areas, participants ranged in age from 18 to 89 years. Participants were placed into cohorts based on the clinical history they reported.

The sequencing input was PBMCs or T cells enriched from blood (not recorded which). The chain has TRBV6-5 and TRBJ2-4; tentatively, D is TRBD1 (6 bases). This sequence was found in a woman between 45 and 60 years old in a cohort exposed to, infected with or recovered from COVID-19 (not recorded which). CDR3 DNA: TGTGCCAGCAGTTCTCGGGGACACCTAGCCAAAAACATTCAGTACTTC. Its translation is CASSSRGHLAKNIQYF.